This T cell receptor beta chain was retrieved from a study of spatial heterogeneity in lung cancer (dated by TCRdb to 2018 to 2020). For the study in its entirety: Beta-chain transcripts were consistently detected in greater numbers than alpha-chain transcripts, which likely reflected higher beta-chain transcript abundance. In the raw uncorrected reads, each unique combination of TCR and UMI appeared on average more than ten times. In non-small cell lung cancer, the study made a quantitative comparison of TCR alpha and beta repertoires among multiple tumor regions, matched nontumor lung and blood. Nonsynonymous mutation counts, determined by whole-exome sequencing of tumor tissue, were related to TCR repertoire features. At surgery, hundreds of tumor regions, 64 matched nontumor lung samples and 50 to 60 PBMC samples were TCR-sequenced for both alpha and beta chains.

The library came from 5' RACE. Sequencing used a NextSeq 500. To allow correction of PCR and sequencing errors, the TCR library protocol tagged every TCR cDNA molecule with a unique molecular identifier. The published analysis was carried out like this. TCR identification, UMI-based error correction and CDR3 extraction were performed with Decombinator tools. TCRs above a frequency of 2 per 1,000, corresponding to the top 1% of the tumor frequency distribution, were defined as expanded. Renyi diversity was calculated using the R vegan package after each repertoire was subsampled 100 times to 5,000 TCRs. To build CDR3 similarity networks, amino acid triplet string-kernel similarity was used, and CDR3s were connected when their pairwise similarity was above 0.82. TCRdb ran its own pipeline on the public reads, namely fastp trimming at Q25 and MiXCR clone calling, and kept in-frame beta chains. Each CDR3 protein appears once, grouped with its most common genes and DNA. These V and J calls rely on TCRdb rather than the paper's analysis. Within this sample are around 66,000 distinct CDR3 sequences, with about 6.3% of them counted one time only. Clones ranked in the top ten supply approximately 14% of the sample.

Per the publication, the time point label means: sample taken at primary tumor resection. Donors were about 70 patients with early-stage, untreated non-small cell lung cancer from the lung TRACERx cohort. TCR sequencing used whole RNA extracted from tumor and nontumor lung tissue, or from cryopreserved PBMC samples, without cell sorting. Only patients for whom sufficient RNA was available from at least two tumor regions were selected for TCR sequencing. The CDR3 starts with the cysteine, ends with the phenylalanine, and has 19 residues. CDR3 DNA is the only sequence kept; it has 57 bases, read in frame from the first base. V is reduced by 0 bases and J by 2 bases, leaving a spacing of 20 bases between them. The germline V gene provides CDR1 SGDLS and CDR2 YYNGEE. The full study reports these points: Ubiquitous expanded tumor TCRs were detected in blood more often at tumor resection than at routine follow-up. Confirming at a functional level the hypothesis that regional TCRs recognize regional mutations was considered to require additional single-cell paired TCR alpha and beta sequencing.

Ten or more counts support this clonotype. This receptor's antigen is unknown. No quality values exist for individual bases; no much larger clone is one base distant. The rearrangement combines TRBV9 with TRBJ2-2, with TRBD1 as a weak D call on 6 bases. This sequence originates from a female donor with early-stage non-small cell lung cancer. This sample comprised PBMCs, obtained at surgery. This receptor has the CDR3 CASSVATSRTGPNTGELFF. The DNA reads as follows: TGTGCCAGCAGCGTAGCTACGTCTCGTACAGGGCCCAACACCGGGGAGCTGTTTTTT.